This T cell receptor (beta chain) was captured by sequencing in a study of Ad26.COV2.S vaccination and SARS-CoV-2 variants. On the study more broadly: Ad26.COV2.S was injected intramuscularly once or twice, 56 days apart.

The treatment here: roughly 19 received Ad26.COV2.S at low or high dose, single or two shots; about five received placebo; per-sample allocation not given. Following the first vaccine or placebo injection, samples were taken on day 63. Findings and limits, study-wide: Breadth of non-spike TCRs did not differ between vaccinees and placebo recipients. Substantial post-vaccination breadth of spike-specific CD8+ and CD4+ T cell responses was reported.

The CDR3 runs to 15 residues. V lost 2 bases, J lost 4 bases, and 11 bases lay in between. Per germline, CDR1 KGHDR and CDR2 SFDVKD. TCRdb's table, derived via immunoSEQ multiplex PCR, lists solely in-frame clones and lacks some. The table lists under 250,000 clones, around nine tenths of them singletons. To note about this clone: Its target is not known.

This sequence originates from a person between 18 and 60 years old who received the Ad26.COV2.S COVID-19 vaccine or a placebo. This specimen was peripheral blood, taken in a trial of Ad26.COV2.S vaccine versus placebo. J is TRBJ2-1 and V is TRBV24-1; perhaps TRBD1 as D (6 bases). The CDR3 nucleotides read TGTGCCACCAGTGATTCGGACAGATCGTACAATGAGCAGTTCTTC. It translates to CATSDSDRSYNEQFF.